The clone carrying this TCR beta chain was found many times. Its antigen is unidentified. General study results and limits: Greatest tumor Treg TCR overlap was with tumor naive CD4+ cells.

Each CDR3 protein gets one entry after TCRdb re-called the 5' RACE reads with MiXCR. Here the sample spans around 44,000 distinct CDR3 sequences, under 25% being singletons. The sorted Tregs were CD4+CD25+CD127-/low cells. Per the germline V gene, CDR1 is SGHTA and CDR2 is FQGNSA. CDR3 length: 16 residues. With 3 bases removed from V and 2 bases from J, the gap between germline ends came to 14 bases. The origin of this receptor is a female donor with breast cancer. The chain uses TRBV7-2 and TRBJ2-1; tentative D call: TRBD1 (5 bases). Specimen: Tregs sorted from blood. CDR3 nucleotide sequence: TGTGCCAGCAGCTTGGGCCGGACAAGTCCCTACAATGAGCAGTTCTTC. It yields the protein CASSLGRTSPYNEQFF.